Described below is a single T cell receptor (beta chain) sequence and its context. Its antigen remains unidentified. The sample originates from a study of lymphopenia after photon versus proton radiotherapy. Notes on the study in general: After the lymphocyte nadir, photon-treated repertoires showed oligoclonal expansion, especially of CD8+ Temra cells. A bigger post-nadir fall in TCR diversity correlated inversely with survival time in deceased patients. Only patients who died were analyzed for survival; proton advantage is unproven.

CDR3 length: 17 residues. Germline assignment: CDR1 SQVTM and CDR2 ANQGSEA. Trimming took off 4 bases at V and 2 bases at J, with 21 bases between the two ends. Assay used: immunoSEQ multiplex PCR; TCRdb lists only in-frame clones, some missing. The table records 40,000 to 45,000 clones, about 83% of them present only once. The chain is built from TRBV29-1 and TRBJ2-1; tentatively, D is TRBD1 (5 bases). The TCR sequence derives from a woman in her sixties or seventies with pancreatic cancer. Sample: peripheral blood, taken from a patient treated with proton-based radiotherapy. DNA of the CDR3: TGCAGCGTTGGGCAGGGCTCAGCCAAGGCAGCCTACAATGAGCAGTTCTTC. Protein sequence: CSVGQGSAKAAYNEQFF.